The source of this T cell receptor (beta chain) is a study of blood T cell repertoires in COVID-19. Study background: Researchers got acute and convalescent COVID-19 samples from the United States, Italy and Spain. PBMCs, B-cell-depleted T cells, or T cells were the source of the cDNA or gDNA that made up the material.

In the original analysis: Researchers report that nucleated cell counts were estimated from reference gene primer amplification. Sequenced by immunoSEQ multiplex PCR; TCRdb stores in-frame clones only, minus some. That table supplies the V and J calls and clone size; D and trimming were determined from the DNA. The table includes about 250,000 clones, around 89% detected once. Deletions cut 6 bases from V and 0 bases from J, with 17 bases between. The CDR3 is 16 residues long. Germline CDR1 KGHSH, CDR2 LQKENI. The V and J genes are TRBV18 and TRBJ1-1; TRBD1 is a possible D gene (5 bases). The specimen sequenced was peripheral blood. This TCR came from a man in his thirties or forties with acute or convalescent COVID-19. The CDR3 DNA reads as TGTGCCAGCTCGCCCAACAGGTTTAGGATGAACACTGAAGCTTTCTTT. It codes for CASSPNRFRMNTEAFF.